This TCR beta chain stems from a study of cytomegalovirus exposure and HLA in healthy donors. Broader study findings: Exclusion applied to some V segments, including TRBV6-2 and TRBV6-3, as they were indistinguishable. Listed as cytomegalovirus-associated were 150 to 200 TCR beta chains.

Unrecorded immune exposures were likely, despite nominal health at sampling. About this clone itself: Its antigen is not known.

The PCR contained 60 Vbeta and 13 Jbeta primers. The authors' processing: Later, an analysis found 80 million or so unique TCR beta chains, and 8.5 million to 12 million of these were shared. Only in-frame clones appear in the TCRdb table, and some are missing; sequencing was by immunoSEQ multiplex PCR. D and trimming come from the DNA, and the V and J calls and clone size come from that table. The sample yields some 120,000 clones, about 80% seen once. Germline V gene lookup returns CDR1 LGHNA and CDR2 YSLEER. V trimming: 0 bases; J trimming: 9 bases; junction bases outside the gene matches: 9. The CDR3 loop spans 17 amino acids.

Sequencing was performed on PBMCs. The clonotype originates from a young man in good health and CMV-seronegative. The genes are TRBV4-3 and TRBJ1-6; 9 positions match TRBD1. CDR3 residues: CASSQEGGTGWGSPLHF. For the CDR3, the DNA is TGCGCCAGCAGCCAAGAAGGCGGGACAGGGTGGGGTTCACCCCTCCACTTT.